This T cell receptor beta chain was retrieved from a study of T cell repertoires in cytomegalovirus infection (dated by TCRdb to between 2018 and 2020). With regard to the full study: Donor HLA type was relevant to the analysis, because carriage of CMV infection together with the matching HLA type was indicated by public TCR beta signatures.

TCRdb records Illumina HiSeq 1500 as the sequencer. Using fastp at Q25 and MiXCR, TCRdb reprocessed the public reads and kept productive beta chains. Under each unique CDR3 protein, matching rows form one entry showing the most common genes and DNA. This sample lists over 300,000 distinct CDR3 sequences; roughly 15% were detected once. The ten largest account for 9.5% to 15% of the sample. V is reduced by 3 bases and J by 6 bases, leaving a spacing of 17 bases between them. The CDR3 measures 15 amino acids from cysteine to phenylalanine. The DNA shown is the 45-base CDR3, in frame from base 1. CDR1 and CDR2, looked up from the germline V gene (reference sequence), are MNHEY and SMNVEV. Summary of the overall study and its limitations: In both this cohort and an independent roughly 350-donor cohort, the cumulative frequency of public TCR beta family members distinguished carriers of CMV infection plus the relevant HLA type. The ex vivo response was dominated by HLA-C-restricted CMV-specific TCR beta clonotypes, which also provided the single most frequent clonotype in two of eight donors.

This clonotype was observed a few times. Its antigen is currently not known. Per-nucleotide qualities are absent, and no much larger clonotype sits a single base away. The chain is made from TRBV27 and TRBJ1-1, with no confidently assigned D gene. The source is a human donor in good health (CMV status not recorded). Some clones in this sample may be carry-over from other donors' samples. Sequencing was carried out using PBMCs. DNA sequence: TGTGCCAGCAGTTTGGGTGGCGGGGTCGGCCCTGAAGCTTTCTTT. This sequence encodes CASSLGGGVGPEAFF.